This T cell receptor beta chain was captured in a study of identical twins. Of note for this clonotype: Its matching antigen is unknown.

TCRdb independently ran MiXCR on the 5' RACE reads; one entry per CDR3 protein. This table holds about 300,000 distinct CDR3 sequences, approximately 13% found once. Findings and limits, study-wide: Twins shared out-of-frame alpha sequences with excess low generation probability. Cord blood's abundant beta clonotypes had fewer insertions, unlike memory repertoires. It was cross-sectional statistical analysis, not following the same donors, that the conclusions relied on.

V lost 3 bases and J lost 7; bases outside the gene matches: 7. This CDR3 comprises 15 residues. Per the germline V gene, CDR1 is SGHVS and CDR2 is FQNEAQ. The same specimen was also included in a second study, on yellow fever vaccine responses in identical twins. That study reports: The T cell response to vaccination in identical twins was reportedly partly convergent and partly personalized.

Material for sequencing was CD8+ T cells sorted from blood. This sequence originates from a woman aged 18-29 years in good health. The rearrangement links TRBV7-8 to TRBJ2-1; 9 bases map to TRBD2. The CDR3 coding sequence is TGTGCCAGCAGCTTGACTAGCGGACCGTGGAATGAGCAGTTCTTC. Protein sequence: CASSLTSGPWNEQFF.